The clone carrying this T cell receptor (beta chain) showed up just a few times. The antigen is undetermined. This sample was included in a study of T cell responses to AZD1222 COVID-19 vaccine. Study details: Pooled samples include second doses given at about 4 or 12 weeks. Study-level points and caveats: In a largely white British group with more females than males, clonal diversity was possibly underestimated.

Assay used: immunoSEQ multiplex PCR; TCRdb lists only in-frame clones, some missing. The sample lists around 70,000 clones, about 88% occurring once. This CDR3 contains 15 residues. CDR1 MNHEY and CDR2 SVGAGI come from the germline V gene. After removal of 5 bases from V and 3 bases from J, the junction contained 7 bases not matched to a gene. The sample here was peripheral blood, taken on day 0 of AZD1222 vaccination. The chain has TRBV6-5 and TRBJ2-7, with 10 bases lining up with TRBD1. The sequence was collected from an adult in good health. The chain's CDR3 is CASSRTGTGDYEQYF. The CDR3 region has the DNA TGTGCCAGCAGTCGCACCGGGACAGGGGACTACGAGCAGTACTTC.